This entry lists 7 T cell receptor beta chains sequenced from one sample in a study of blood T cell repertoires in COVID-19. Assay used: immunoSEQ multiplex PCR; TCRdb lists only in-frame clones, some missing. This table has around 320,000 clones, about 90% appearing once. The specimen sequenced was PBMCs or T cells enriched from blood (not recorded which). These receptors originate from a woman aged 18-29 years with acute COVID-19.

The chain joins TRBV24-1 to TRBJ2-1; D perhaps matches TRBD1 (6 bases). Trimming removed 5 bases from V and 4 bases from J, with 8 bases in between. The CDR3 extends over 13 amino acids. The V gene's germline CDR1 is KGHDR and CDR2 SFDVKD. CDR3 region: CATSATGYNEQFF. The CDR3 DNA reads as TGTGCCACCAGTGCCACAGGGTACAATGAGCAGTTCTTC.

The chain has TRBV27 and TRBJ2-7; TRBD1 is a possible D gene (5 bases). V shed 6 bases and J shed 0 bases, with 15 bases lying between them. This CDR3 has 15 residues. Germline values: CDR1 MNHEY, CDR2 SMNVEV (reference sequence). Here the CDR3 DNA reads TGTGCCAGCAGCGCCCAGGGTGGGTTCTCCTACGAGCAGTACTTC. It specifies CASSAQGGFSYEQYF.

The chain employs TRBV28 and TRBJ1-2; the D gene is possibly TRBD1 (5 bases). The CDR3 covers 15 residues. V shed 2 bases and J shed 4 bases, with 14 bases lying between them. Per the germline V gene, CDR1 is MDHEN and CDR2 is SYDVKM. DNA for the CDR3: TGTGCCAGCAGTTTACCATCCCTAGACAGCTATGGCTACACCTTC. Protein: CASSLPSLDSYGYTF.

The J gene is TRBJ2-1, the V gene TRBV19, with D perhaps matching TRBD2 (6 bases). In germline, CDR1 is LNHDA, CDR2 SQIVND (reference sequence). This CDR3 contains 14 residues. The V gene lost 7 bases and the J gene lost 4 bases, with 14 bases spanning the gap. The CDR3 DNA sequence: TGTGCCAGTACCATAGTGGGGGGATACAATGAGCAGTTCTTC. Its protein product is CASTIVGGYNEQFF.

The rearrangement joins TRBV5-1 to TRBJ2-5; 8 positions match TRBD1. Germline CDR1 and CDR2: SGHRS and YFSETQ. The J segment lost 5 bases and the V segment lost 0 bases, leaving 6 bases of the junction unmatched. This CDR3 has 15 amino acids. CDR3 sequence reads: CASSLGSQGAETQYF. The CDR3 region has the DNA TGCGCCAGCAGCTTGGGGTCCCAGGGGGCTGAGACCCAGTACTTC.

This rearrangement joins TRBV3-1 (or the pseudogene TRBV3-2) to TRBJ2-1; possibly TRBD1 for D (5 bases). Trimming removed 1 base from V and 10 bases from J, with 14 bases in between. Germline V gives CDR1 LGHDT, CDR2 YNNKEL (reference sequence). The CDR3 covers 14 residues. The CDR3 bases are TGTGCCAGCAGCCAAGGAAGTGGGGCAGGGGAGCAGTTCTTC. Protein: CASSQGSGAGEQFF.

The genes are TRBV18 and TRBJ1-2; the D is unclear. With 6 bases removed from V and 6 bases from J, the gap between germline ends came to 17 bases. Germline V gives CDR1 KGHSH, CDR2 LQKENI. CDR3 size: 14 residues. The DNA of the CDR3 is TGTGCCAGCTCGCTACGGGAGGGTGTCGATGGCTACACCTTC. Its protein product is CASSLREGVDGYTF. Full variable domain (rest looked up from reference TRBV18 and TRBJ1-2): NAGVMQNPRHLVRRRGQEARLRCSPMKGHSHVYWYRQLPEEGLKFMVYLQKENIIDESGMPKERFSAEFPKEGPSILRIQQVVRGDSAAYFCASSLREGVDGYTFGSGTRLTVV.